A single sample gave rise to the 6 T cell receptor beta chains below, sequenced in a study of tumor-infiltrating lymphocytes in primary liver carcinoma. Both RNA and DNA were isolated together from 20-30 mg of bulk tissue that had not been sorted. Total RNA (roughly 540 ng) served as template for TCR beta cDNA synthesis primed by a constant-region primer. Researchers made the TCR beta libraries by running three nested multiplex PCR rounds with slightly modified ARM-PCR. Forward primers for TRBV1-TRBV30 and a C-beta reverse primer served the first two PCR rounds, at about 10 cycles each. MiXCR, run by TCRdb on the multiplex PCR reads, gives a single entry per CDR3 protein. The table records over 100,000 distinct CDR3 sequences, around 70% of them present only once. Sequencing input: tumor-adjacent normal liver tissue. Receptor source: a woman aged 55-70 years with primary liver carcinoma and hepatitis B virus infection.

This clonotype has a count of ten or more. This sequence joins TRBV4-1 and TRBJ1-1; D gene unclear. This CDR3 has 15 amino acids. Germline V gene sequence: CDR1 MGHRA, CDR2 YSYEKL. Between the trimmed V and J ends, which lost 2 bases and 0 bases, there was a span of 10 bases. In nucleotides, the CDR3 is TGCGCCAGCAGCCAATCTCTCAGGCTGAACACTGAAGCTTTCTTT. As protein: CASSQSLRLNTEAFF.

With respect to this clonotype: This may be a read error, as it is one base from a much larger clone. The chain recombines TRBV12-3 or TRBV12-4 with TRBJ2-7; 7 bases agree with TRBD2. The CDR3 runs to 13 residues. CDR3 sequence (DNA): TGTGACAGCCGGGGTAGCGGGCCCTACGAGCAGTACTTC. Amino acid sequence: CDSRGSGPYEQYF.

This clonotype was picked up many times. The chain couples TRBV6-2 or TRBV6-3 to TRBJ2-5; 7 positions match TRBD1. The CDR3 totals 12 residues. The V segment lost 10 bases and the J segment 6 bases; nucleotides outside the gene matches: 8. Per the germline V gene, CDR1 is MNHEY and CDR2 is SVGEGT. CDR3 protein: CATRQGVKTQYF. CDR3 DNA sequence: TGTGCCACCAGACAGGGTGTAAAGACCCAGTACTTC.

Of note for this clonotype: The CDR3 end shows no conserved phenylalanine or tryptophan, and so a read error is likely. CDR3 bases: TGCAGTGTTCGCGTGGACGGCTCTGGGGCCAACGTCCTGACTCTC. Protein: CSVRVDGSGANVLTL. The chain recombines TRBV29-1 with TRBJ2-6, with D unresolved. The CDR3 totals 15 residues. Germline V gives CDR1 SQVTM, CDR2 ANQGSEA.

Points on this clonotype: One end of the junction is discordant with germline, which a read error may explain. The V and J genes are TRBV29-1 and TRBJ1-4; no firm D call. CDR1 SQVTM and CDR2 ANQGSEA come from the germline V gene. This CDR3 spans 14 amino acids. CDR3 DNA: TGCAGCGTTGAGGTTCCCTTCGGTAATGAAAAACTGCTTTTT. Its protein product is CSVEVPFGNEKLLF.

With respect to this clonotype: The junction shows a germline mismatch at one end, possibly a read error. The chain couples TRBV6-1 to TRBJ2-3; D is undetermined. Germline V gives CDR1 MNHNS, CDR2 SASEGT. The CDR3 consists of 12 residues. The CDR3 DNA is TGTGCCAACAGTCCGCGTGCAGATACGCAGTATTTT. Protein product: CANSPRADTQYF.